This T cell receptor (beta chain) was identified during a study of OX40 agonist ivuxolimab in advanced cancers. With respect to the entire study: Ivuxolimab was a fully human IgG2 agonistic monoclonal antibody targeting the costimulatory receptor OX40 (CD134). The paper covers the monotherapy dose-escalation part of the phase I ivuxolimab trial, which included N ≈ 50 patients. Patients were allowed to have had prior anti-PD-1, anti-PD-L1 or anti-CTLA-4 therapy, and approximately 39% of the dose-escalation patients had been treated with checkpoint inhibitors. Peripheral TCRbeta sequencing aimed to test whether ivuxolimab altered TCR sequence diversity and caused clonal T-cell expansion. Partial responses occurred in three dose-escalation patients: two with cutaneous melanoma and one with hepatocellular carcinoma. A male proportion of 75% to 85% and a mean age of 60 years, ranging from 23 to 79, were recorded for the dose-escalation cohort. Of the roughly 52 dose-escalation patients, hepatocellular carcinoma was present in approximately 20, melanoma in roughly 15, renal cell carcinoma in 9 and head and neck cancer in 9. Intravenous ivuxolimab was administered to patients every 2 weeks at six dose levels: 0.01, 0.1, 0.3, 1.5, 3 and 10 mg/kg.

The research as a whole found: At doses of 0.1 to 3.0 mg/kg, clonal expansion of both CD4+ and CD8+ blood T cells was observed from baseline to week 6. Antigen specificity was not determined for the clonally expanded peripheral T cells. In the 0.1-3.0 mg/kg groups, partial responders were among the patients with the lowest normalized peripheral clonal expansion, particularly in CD8+ T cells. Low levels of normalized T-cell clonal expansion were also seen in some nonresponding patients. After ivuxolimab, expanded clones were on average more numerous among CD8+ T cells than among CD4+ T cells.

Genomic DNA was isolated from the sorted cells so that the TCRbeta CDR3 region could be sequenced. The immunoSEQ Assay was used for sequencing of TCRbeta CDR3 regions. TCRdb retrieved this table from immuneACCESS and kept in-frame rearrangements only. Not all clones are present; in checked studies, unresolved V genes account for under half, and no reason is known for the remainder. The sample has tens of thousands of clones on record, about 86% of them singletons. Together, the top ten hold around 29% of the sample. On this clone itself: The antigen it binds to is not known. Base qualities are not at hand, and no much larger clone is one base apart.

CDR1 and CDR2 are drawn from the germline V gene (reference sequence): GTSNPN, SVGIG. Measured from the cysteine to the phenylalanine, the CDR3 is 16 residues long. The entry retains the CDR3 DNA only, 48 bases that are in frame from base 1. V drops 0 bases and J drops 0 bases, leaving 15 bases in between. Patients with a history of autoimmune disease or receiving systemic immunosuppression were excluded from the trial. Peripheral blood for TCR sequencing was drawn from every dose cohort at baseline, at cycle 4 day 1 and at cycle 7 day 1. The samples were taken from a phase I, first-in-human, multicenter, open-label dose-escalation trial of ivuxolimab. Adults with locally advanced or metastatic melanoma, renal cell carcinoma, hepatocellular carcinoma or head and neck squamous cell carcinoma were enrolled in the trial. Before TCR sequencing, CD4+ T cells and CD8+ T cells were sorted from peripheral blood as separate populations.

The receptor's source is an adult with an advanced solid tumor such as melanoma, head and neck, liver or kidney cancer. Material: CD4+ or CD8+ T cells sorted from blood, obtained in a trial of the OX40 agonist ivuxolimab. The rearranged chain carries TRBV30 and TRBJ2-7; 5 matching bases give a weak D call of TRBD1. The DNA reads as follows: TGTGCCTGGAGTGTCCCGACAGTACTGATCTCCTACGAGCAGTACTTC. Its product reads: CAWSVPTVLISYEQYF.